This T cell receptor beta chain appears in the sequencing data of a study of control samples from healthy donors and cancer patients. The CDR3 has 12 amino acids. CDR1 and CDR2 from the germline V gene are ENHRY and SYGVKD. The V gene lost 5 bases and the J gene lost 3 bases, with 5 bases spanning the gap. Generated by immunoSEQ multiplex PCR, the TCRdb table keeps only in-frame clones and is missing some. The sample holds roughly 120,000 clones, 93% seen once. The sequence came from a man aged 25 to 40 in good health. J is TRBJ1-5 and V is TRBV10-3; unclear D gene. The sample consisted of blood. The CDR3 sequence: CAISQANQPQHF. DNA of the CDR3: TGTGCCATCAGTCAGGCCAATCAGCCCCAGCATTTT.